The 16 T cell receptor beta chains reported below all come from one sample, sequenced in a study of OX40 agonist ivuxolimab in advanced cancers. Produced via immunoSEQ multiplex PCR; TCRdb's table is partial and in-frame only. The data contain approximately 57,000 clones, approximately 85% of them singletons. The material sequenced was CD4+ or CD8+ T cells sorted from blood, taken in a trial of the OX40 agonist ivuxolimab. The source is an adult with an advanced solid tumor such as melanoma, head and neck, liver or kidney cancer.

The genes are TRBV7-2 and TRBJ1-4; D gene unclear. The CDR3 covers 12 residues. V was shortened by 4 bases and J by 4 bases, with 4 bases between the two germline ends. Germline values: CDR1 SGHTA, CDR2 FQGNSA. The CDR3 coding sequence is TGTGCCAGCAGCTCCCTTAATGAAAAACTGTTTTTT. Amino acids: CASSSLNEKLFF.

The V gene is TRBV13, the J gene TRBJ2-2; D call uncertain. The V gene's germline CDR1 is PRHDT and CDR2 FYEKMQ (reference sequence). Trimming removed 3 bases from V and 8 bases from J, with 4 bases in between. The CDR3 runs to 11 residues. The CDR3 DNA follows: TGTGCCAGCAGCTTCGGAGGGGAGCTGTTTTTT. The encoded protein is CASSFGGELFF. Looking up the rest from reference TRBV13 and TRBJ2-2 gives the full variable domain: AAGVIQSPRHLIKEKRETATLKCYPIPRHDTVYWYQQGPGQDPQFLISFYEKMQSDKGSIPDRFSAQQFSDYHSELNMSSLELGDSALYFCASSFGGELFFGEGSRLTVL.

The chain links TRBV2 to TRBJ1-4, with 7 bases identical to TRBD1. Unmatched junction bases numbered 10, after V lost 6 bases and J lost 0 bases. The CDR3 has 17 amino acids. Germline V gene lookup returns CDR1 SNHLY and CDR2 FYNNEI. The CDR3 nucleotides are TGTGCCAGCAGCCTGGACAGGTTAAGGACAACTAATGAAAAACTGTTTTTT. Translated, it gives CASSLDRLRTTNEKLFF.

As regards this clone: The sample holds other DNA sequences that translate to the same CDR3. The V and J genes are TRBV28 and TRBJ2-2; possible D gene TRBD2, 6 bases. The germline CDR1 and CDR2 sequences are MDHEN and SYDVKM. The CDR3 totals 14 residues. V was cut by 1 base and J by 5 bases, with 8 bases left in between. CDR3 in amino acids: CASSLSGGTGELFF. CDR3 nucleotides: TGTGCCAGCAGTTTATCCGGGGGTACCGGGGAGCTGTTTTTT.

The chain couples TRBV27 to TRBJ1-1; D not certain. Looked up from germline, CDR1 is MNHEY and CDR2 is SMNVEV (reference sequence). V gave up 6 bases and J gave up 0 bases, with 17 bases separating them. The CDR3 contains 16 residues. CDR3 region: CASSPRVGRLNTEAFF. The CDR3, as DNA: TGTGCCAGCAGCCCTAGGGTGGGTAGATTGAACACTGAAGCTTTCTTT.

The V call is TRBV5-1, the J call TRBJ2-7; D remains unclear. With 0 bases removed from V and 4 bases from J, the gap between germline ends came to 8 bases. Germline V gene sequence: CDR1 SGHRS, CDR2 YFSETQ. The CDR3 covers 13 residues. CDR3 loop: CASSLDLQYEQYF. The DNA for the CDR3 is TGCGCCAGCAGCTTGGACCTCCAATACGAGCAGTACTTC.

This clone was seen a few times. The chain uses TRBV5-6 and TRBJ2-7; TRBD1 agrees at 7 bases. CDR3 length equals 14 residues. Germline trimming cut 4 bases from V and 1 base from J; bases unmatched to any gene: 5. Germline CDR1 is SGHDT and CDR2 is YYEEEE. The CDR3 reads CASSPVTGSYEQYV. The CDR3 DNA reads as TGTGCCAGCAGCCCGGTGACAGGGTCCTACGAGCAGTACGTC.

The gene calls are TRBV11-1 and TRBJ1-2, with 9 bases fitting TRBD1. Unmatched junction bases numbered 7, after V lost 5 bases and J lost 6 bases. The CDR3 sequence is 14 residues long. The V gene's germline CDR1 is SGHAT and CDR2 FQDESV (reference sequence). The CDR3 sequence is CASSHPDRGDGYTF. CDR3 nucleotide sequence: TGTGCCAGCAGCCATCCTGACAGGGGGGATGGCTACACCTTC.

The CDR3 region has the DNA TGTGCCAGCACCGGACTAGCGGGGGGAAACACAGATACGCAGTATTTT. It translates to CASTGLAGGNTDTQYF. This chain joins TRBV6-4 and TRBJ2-3; 14 positions agree with TRBD2. Germline CDR1 reads MRHNA; CDR2 reads SNTAGT. Trimming cost V 7 bases and J 2 bases; bases outside gene matches: 5. The CDR3 contains 16 residues.

The chain has TRBV7-2 and TRBJ1-4, with 7 positions matching TRBD1. Germline V lookup: CDR1 SGHTA, CDR2 FQGNSA. The V gene end was trimmed by 1 base and the J gene end by 8 bases; junction bases not matched to a gene: 10. The length of the CDR3 is 16 residues. The CDR3 DNA is TGTGCCAGCAGCTTAGGGGCCCGGGACAGTGGCGAAAAACTGTTTTTT. This sequence encodes CASSLGARDSGEKLFF.

The genes are TRBV6-5 and TRBJ2-7; TRBD1 might be the D (5 bases). Germline values: CDR1 MNHEY, CDR2 SVGAGI. The V and J ends lost 8 bases and 3 bases respectively, with 14 bases between them. The CDR3 consists of 13 residues. The CDR3 reads CASQAGLYYEQYF. The CDR3 bases are TGTGCCAGCCAGGCAGGGCTATACTACGAGCAGTACTTC.

There are many counts of this clone. The J gene is TRBJ1-1, the V gene TRBV9; D perhaps matches TRBD1 (5 bases). Trimming removed 0 bases at V and 10 bases at J, with 10 bases between. Germline V lookup: CDR1 SGDLS, CDR2 YYNGEE. CDR3 length equals 12 residues. In DNA form, the CDR3 reads TGTGCCAGCAGCGTAGAAGACAGTGGAGCTTTCTTT. Protein sequence: CASSVEDSGAFF.

The V and J genes are TRBV19 and TRBJ2-1; D unclear. The CDR3 runs 13 residues. CDR1 and CDR2 (germline): LNHDA, SQIVND (reference sequence). Trimming took off 5 bases at V and 7 bases at J, with 12 bases between the two ends. The CDR3 loop is CASSLRTSNEQFF. CDR3 DNA: TGTGCCAGTAGTCTCCGCACGTCAAATGAGCAGTTCTTC.

The chain is built from TRBV11-2 and TRBJ2-5, with 10 bases that match TRBD2. With 1 base clipped from V and 5 bases from J, the junction kept 7 bases outside the gene matches. The CDR3 is 16 residues long. Germline CDR1 SGHAT, CDR2 FQNNGV. CDR3 in amino acids: CASSLGGASGGETQYF. The DNA for the CDR3 is TGTGCCAGCAGCTTAGGAGGGGCTAGCGGGGGTGAGACCCAGTACTTC.

This rearrangement joins TRBV2 to TRBJ1-2; no definite D call. The CDR3 is made up of 12 amino acids. From germline, CDR1 is SNHLY and CDR2 FYNNEI. The germline V and J ends were trimmed by 5 bases and 3 bases, with 7 bases remaining between them. The CDR3 loop is CASSSQDYGYTF. As DNA, the CDR3 is TGTGCCAGCAGTAGCCAGGACTATGGCTACACCTTC.

The CDR3 is CASSLVAGSYNEQFF. The CDR3 DNA follows: TGTGCCAGCAGCTTGGTAGCGGGCTCCTACAATGAGCAGTTCTTC. The chain has TRBV11-2 and TRBJ2-1, with 7 bases that match TRBD2. CDR3 size: 15 residues. The germline V gene has CDR1 SGHAT and CDR2 FQNNGV. J was trimmed by 0 bases and V by 3 bases; bases with no gene match: 2.